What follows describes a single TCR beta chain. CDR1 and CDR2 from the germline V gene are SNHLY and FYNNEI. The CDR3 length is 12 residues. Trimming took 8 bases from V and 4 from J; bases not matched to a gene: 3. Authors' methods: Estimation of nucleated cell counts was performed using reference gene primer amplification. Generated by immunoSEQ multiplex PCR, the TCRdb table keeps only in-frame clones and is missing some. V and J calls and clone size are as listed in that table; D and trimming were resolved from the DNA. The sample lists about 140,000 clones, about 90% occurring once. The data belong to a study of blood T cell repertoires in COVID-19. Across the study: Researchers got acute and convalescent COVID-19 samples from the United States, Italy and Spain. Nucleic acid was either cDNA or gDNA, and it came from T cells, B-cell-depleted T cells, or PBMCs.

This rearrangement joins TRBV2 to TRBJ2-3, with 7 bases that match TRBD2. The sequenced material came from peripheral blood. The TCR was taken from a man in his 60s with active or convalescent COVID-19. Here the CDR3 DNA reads TGTGCCAGCGGAGCGGGACCAGATACGCAGTATTTT. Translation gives CASGAGPDTQYF. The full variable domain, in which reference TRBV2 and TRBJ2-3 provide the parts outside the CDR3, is EPEVTQTPSHQVTQMGQEVILRCVPISNHLYFYWYRQILGQKVEFLVSFYNNEISEKSEIFDDQFSVERPDGSNFTLKIRSTKLEDSAMYFCASGAGPDTQYFGPGTRLTVL.